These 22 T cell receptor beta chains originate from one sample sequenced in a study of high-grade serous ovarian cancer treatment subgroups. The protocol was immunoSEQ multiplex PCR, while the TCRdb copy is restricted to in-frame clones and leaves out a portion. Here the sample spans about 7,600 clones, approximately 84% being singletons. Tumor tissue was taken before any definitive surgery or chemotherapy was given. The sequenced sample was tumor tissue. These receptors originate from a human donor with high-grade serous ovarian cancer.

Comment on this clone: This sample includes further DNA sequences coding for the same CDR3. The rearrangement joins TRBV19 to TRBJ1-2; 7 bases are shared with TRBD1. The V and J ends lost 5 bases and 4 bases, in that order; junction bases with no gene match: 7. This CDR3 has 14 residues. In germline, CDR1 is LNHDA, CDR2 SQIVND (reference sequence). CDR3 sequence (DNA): TGTGCCAGTAGTGTTAACAGGGGCCTCTATGGCTACACCTTC. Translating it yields CASSVNRGLYGYTF.

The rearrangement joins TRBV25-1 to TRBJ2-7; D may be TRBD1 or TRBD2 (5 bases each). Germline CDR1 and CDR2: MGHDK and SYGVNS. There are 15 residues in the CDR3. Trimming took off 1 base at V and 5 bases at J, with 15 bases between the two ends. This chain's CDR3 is CASSESGLGRNEQYF. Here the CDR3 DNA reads TGTGCCAGCAGTGAATCTGGGTTGGGACGAAACGAGCAGTACTTC.

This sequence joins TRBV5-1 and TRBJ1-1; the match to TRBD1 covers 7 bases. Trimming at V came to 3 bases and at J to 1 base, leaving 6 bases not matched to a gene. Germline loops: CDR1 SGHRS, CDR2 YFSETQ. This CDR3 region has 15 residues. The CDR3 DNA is TGCGCCAGCAGCTGGGTGGGACAGAAGAACACTGAAGCTTTCTTT. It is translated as CASSWVGQKNTEAFF.

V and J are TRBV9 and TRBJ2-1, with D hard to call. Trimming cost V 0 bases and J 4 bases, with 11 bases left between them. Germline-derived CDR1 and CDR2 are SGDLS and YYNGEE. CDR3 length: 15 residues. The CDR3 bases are TGTGCCAGCAGCGTAGATGCCTTACCATACAATGAGCAGTTCTTC. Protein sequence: CASSVDALPYNEQFF.

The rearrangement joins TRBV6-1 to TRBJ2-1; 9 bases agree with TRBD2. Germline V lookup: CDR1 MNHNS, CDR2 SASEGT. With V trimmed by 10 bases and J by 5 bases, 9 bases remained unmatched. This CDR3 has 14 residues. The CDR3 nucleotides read TGTGCCATATTAGCGGGGGCCGAAAACAATGAGCAGTTCTTC. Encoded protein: CAILAGAENNEQFF.

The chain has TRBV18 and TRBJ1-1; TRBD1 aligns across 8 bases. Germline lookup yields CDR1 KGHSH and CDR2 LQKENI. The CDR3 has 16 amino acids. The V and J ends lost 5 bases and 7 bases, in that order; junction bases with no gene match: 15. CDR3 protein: CASSRITGTGAIEAFF. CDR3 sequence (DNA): TGTGCCAGCTCAAGAATTACCGGGACAGGAGCCATTGAAGCTTTCTTT.

The CDR3 DNA sequence: TGCGCCAGCAGCTCCTACATGGCCACCGGGGAGCTGTTTTTT. This translates into CASSSYMATGELFF. This chain connects TRBV5-1 to TRBJ2-2, with D uncertain. Germline V lookup: CDR1 SGHRS, CDR2 YFSETQ. This CDR3 spans 14 amino acids. V gave up 3 bases and J gave up 4 bases, with 10 bases separating them.

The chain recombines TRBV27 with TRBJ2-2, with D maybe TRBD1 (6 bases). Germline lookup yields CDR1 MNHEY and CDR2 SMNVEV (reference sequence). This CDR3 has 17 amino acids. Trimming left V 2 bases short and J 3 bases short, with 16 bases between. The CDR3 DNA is TGTGCCAGCAGTTTACGCCCTCCGCAGGGGTACACCGGGGAGCTGTTTTTT. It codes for CASSLRPPQGYTGELFF.

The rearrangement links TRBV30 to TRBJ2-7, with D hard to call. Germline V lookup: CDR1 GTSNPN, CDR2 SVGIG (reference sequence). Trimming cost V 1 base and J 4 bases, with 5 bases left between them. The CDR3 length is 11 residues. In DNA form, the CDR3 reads TGTGCCTGGAGTGGAGAATACGAGCAGTACTTC. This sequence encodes CAWSGEYEQYF.

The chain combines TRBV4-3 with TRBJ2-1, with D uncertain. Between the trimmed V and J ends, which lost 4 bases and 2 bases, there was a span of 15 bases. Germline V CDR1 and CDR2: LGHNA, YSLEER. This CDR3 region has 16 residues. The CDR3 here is CASSPVLDGAYNEQFF. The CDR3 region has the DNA TGCGCCAGCAGCCCAGTTCTCGACGGAGCCTACAATGAGCAGTTCTTC.

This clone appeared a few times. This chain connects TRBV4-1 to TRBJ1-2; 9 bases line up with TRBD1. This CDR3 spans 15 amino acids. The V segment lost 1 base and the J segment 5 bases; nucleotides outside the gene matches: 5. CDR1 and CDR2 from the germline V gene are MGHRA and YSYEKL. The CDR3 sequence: CASSQGQGESYGYTF. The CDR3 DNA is TGCGCCAGCAGCCAAGGACAGGGGGAATCGTATGGCTACACCTTC.

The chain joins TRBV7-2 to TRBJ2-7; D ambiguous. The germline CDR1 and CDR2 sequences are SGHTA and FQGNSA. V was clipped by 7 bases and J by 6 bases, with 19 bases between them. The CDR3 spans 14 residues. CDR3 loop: CASTPAQRNGEQYF. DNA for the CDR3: TGTGCCAGCACCCCGGCCCAGAGGAACGGCGAGCAGTACTTC.

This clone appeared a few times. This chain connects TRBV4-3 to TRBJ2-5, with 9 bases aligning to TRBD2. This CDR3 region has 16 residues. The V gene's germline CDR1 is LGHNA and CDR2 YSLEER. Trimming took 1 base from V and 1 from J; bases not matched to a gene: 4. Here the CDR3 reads CASSQGAGGLQETQYF. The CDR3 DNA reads TGCGCCAGCAGCCAAGGAGCGGGGGGTCTCCAAGAGACCCAGTACTTC.

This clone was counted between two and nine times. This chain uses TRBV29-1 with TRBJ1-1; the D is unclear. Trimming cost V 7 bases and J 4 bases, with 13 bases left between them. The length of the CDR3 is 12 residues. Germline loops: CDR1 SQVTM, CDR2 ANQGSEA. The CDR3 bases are TGCAGCGGACGGTGGCAGACCACTGAAGCTTTCTTT. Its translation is CSGRWQTTEAFF.

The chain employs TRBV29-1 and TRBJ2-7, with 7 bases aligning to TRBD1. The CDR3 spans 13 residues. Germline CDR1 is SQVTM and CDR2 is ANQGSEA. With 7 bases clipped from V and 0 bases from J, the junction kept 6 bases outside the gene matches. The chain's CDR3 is CSAKRDSSYEQYF. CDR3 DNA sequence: TGCAGCGCCAAACGGGACAGCTCCTACGAGCAGTACTTC.

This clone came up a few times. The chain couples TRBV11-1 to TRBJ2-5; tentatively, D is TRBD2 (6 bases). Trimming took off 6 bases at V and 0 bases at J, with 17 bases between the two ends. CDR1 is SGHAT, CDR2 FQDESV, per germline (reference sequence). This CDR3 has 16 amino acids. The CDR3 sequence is CASRSTGTSYQETQYF. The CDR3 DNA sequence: TGTGCCAGCAGGAGCACCGGGACTTCGTACCAAGAGACCCAGTACTTC. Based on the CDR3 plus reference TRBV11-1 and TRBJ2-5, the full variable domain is EAEVAQSPRYKITEKSQAVAFWCDPISGHATLYWYRQILGQGPELLVQFQDESVVDDSQLPKDRFSAERLKGVDSTLKIQPAELGDSAMYLCASRSTGTSYQETQYFGPGTRLLVL.

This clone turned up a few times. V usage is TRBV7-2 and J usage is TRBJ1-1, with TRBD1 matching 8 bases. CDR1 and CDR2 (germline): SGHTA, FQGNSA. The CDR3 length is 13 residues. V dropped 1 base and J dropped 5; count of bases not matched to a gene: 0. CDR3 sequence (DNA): TGTGCCAGCAGCTTAGGACAGGGGACTGAAGCTTTCTTT. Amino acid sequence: CASSLGQGTEAFF.

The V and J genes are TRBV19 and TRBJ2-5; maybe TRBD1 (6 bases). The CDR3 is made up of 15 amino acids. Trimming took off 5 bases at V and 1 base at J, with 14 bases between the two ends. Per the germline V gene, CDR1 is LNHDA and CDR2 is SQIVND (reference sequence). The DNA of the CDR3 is TGTGCCAGTAGTGGCAGCTGGACAGCCCAAGAGACCCAGTACTTC. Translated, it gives CASSGSWTAQETQYF.

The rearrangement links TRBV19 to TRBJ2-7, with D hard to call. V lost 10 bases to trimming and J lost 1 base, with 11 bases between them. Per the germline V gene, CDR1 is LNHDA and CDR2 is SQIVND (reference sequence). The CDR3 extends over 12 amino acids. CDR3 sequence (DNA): TGTGCCATAAGGATACCTTCCTACGAGCAGTACTTC. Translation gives CAIRIPSYEQYF.

The CDR3 is CSVQPGLAGSASYNEQFF. The CDR3 coding sequence is TGCAGCGTTCAGCCGGGACTAGCGGGATCGGCCTCCTACAATGAGCAGTTCTTC. The V and J genes are TRBV29-1 and TRBJ2-1, with 13 bases lining up with TRBD2. Germline lookup yields CDR1 SQVTM and CDR2 ANQGSEA. With 5 bases clipped from V and 0 bases from J, the junction kept 10 bases outside the gene matches. The CDR3 sequence is 18 residues long.

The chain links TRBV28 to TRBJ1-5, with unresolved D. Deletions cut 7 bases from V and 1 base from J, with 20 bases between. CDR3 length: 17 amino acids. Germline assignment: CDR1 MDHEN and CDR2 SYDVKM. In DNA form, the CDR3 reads TGTGCCAGCACCACCCCCCGAGGGCCGGGCAGCAATCAGCCCCAGCATTTT. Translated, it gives CASTTPRGPGSNQPQHF.

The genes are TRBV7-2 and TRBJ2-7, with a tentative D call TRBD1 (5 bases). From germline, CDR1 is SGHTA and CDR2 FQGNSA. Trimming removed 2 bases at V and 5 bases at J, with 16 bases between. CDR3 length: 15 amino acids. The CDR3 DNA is TGTGCCAGCAGCTTACTAGGGGCGCCCCGGAACGAGCAGTACTTC. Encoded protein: CASSLLGAPRNEQYF.